This T cell receptor beta chain was sequenced during a study of T cells in localized non-small cell lung cancer. CDR1 SGHNT and CDR2 YENEEA come from the germline V gene. The CDR3 has 19 amino acids. With 0 bases clipped from V and 3 bases from J, the junction kept 9 bases outside the gene matches. Study-wide findings and caveats: Elevated blood T cell density was associated with longer overall survival. Adjacent lung had a median around 50 of the 100 largest tumor clones. There was higher T cell clonality in uninvolved adjacent lung than in tumor, and it was highest there. Investigators sequenced only a single tumor region, leaving heterogeneity possible.

As regards this clone: Its antigen is undetermined.

Clones were sequenced by immunoSEQ multiplex PCR, and TCRdb holds only the in-frame ones, with some missing. The data hold almost 65,000 clones, with 85% to 90% observed a single time. Sequenced here: peripheral blood, sampled before any cancer treatment. The clonotype was recovered from a woman aged 35 to 75 with stage I lung adenocarcinoma. V gene TRBV11-3 combines with J gene TRBJ2-3; 13 nucleotides line up with TRBD2. CDR3 coding DNA: TGTGCCAGCAGCTTAGATGTAGGACTAGCGGGAGCGGTTACAGATACGCAGTATTTT. Protein product: CASSLDVGLAGAVTDTQYF.